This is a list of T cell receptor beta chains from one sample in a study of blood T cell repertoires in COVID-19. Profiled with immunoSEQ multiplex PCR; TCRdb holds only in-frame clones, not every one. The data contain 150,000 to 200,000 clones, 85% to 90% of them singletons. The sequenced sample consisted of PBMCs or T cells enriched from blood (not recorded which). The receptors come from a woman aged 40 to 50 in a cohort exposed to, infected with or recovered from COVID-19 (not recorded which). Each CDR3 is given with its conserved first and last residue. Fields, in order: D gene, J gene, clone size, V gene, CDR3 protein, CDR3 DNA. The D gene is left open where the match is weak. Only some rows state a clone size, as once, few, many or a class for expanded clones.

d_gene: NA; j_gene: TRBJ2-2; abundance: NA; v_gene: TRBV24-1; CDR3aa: CATSDPRLGIGELFF; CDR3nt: TGTGCCACCAGTGATCCACGACTAGGTATCGGGGAGCTGTTTTTT
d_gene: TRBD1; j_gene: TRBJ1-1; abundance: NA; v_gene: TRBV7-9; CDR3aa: CASSLGDRVAFF; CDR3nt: TGTGCCAGCAGCTTAGGGGACAGGGTGGCTTTCTTT
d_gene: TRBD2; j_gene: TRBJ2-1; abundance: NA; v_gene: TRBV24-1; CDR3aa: CATSPPTSGRAKSYNEQFF; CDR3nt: TGTGCCACCAGCCCCCCGACTAGCGGGAGGGCCAAGTCCTACAATGAGCAGTTCTTC
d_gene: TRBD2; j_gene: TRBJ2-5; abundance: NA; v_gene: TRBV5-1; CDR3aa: CASSLGLAGLETQYF; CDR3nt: TGCGCCAGCAGCTTGGGATTAGCGGGGCTGGAGACCCAGTACTTC
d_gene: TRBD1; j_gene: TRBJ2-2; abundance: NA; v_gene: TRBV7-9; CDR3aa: CASSFVPGQSIPGELFF; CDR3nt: TGTGCCAGCAGCTTTGTTCCGGGACAGTCAATCCCCGGGGAGCTGTTTTTT
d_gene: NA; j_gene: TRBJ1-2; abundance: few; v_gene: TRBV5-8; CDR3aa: CASSRDSNYGYTF; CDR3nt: TGTGCCAGCAGCCGTGACAGTAACTATGGCTACACCTTC
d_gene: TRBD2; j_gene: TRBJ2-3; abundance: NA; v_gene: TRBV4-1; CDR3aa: CASSQGGRGGTDTQYF; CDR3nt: TGCGCCAGCAGCCAAGGAGGAAGGGGAGGGACAGATACGCAGTATTTT
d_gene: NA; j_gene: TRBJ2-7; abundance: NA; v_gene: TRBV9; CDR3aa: CASSVGNRVDEQYF; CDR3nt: TGTGCCAGCAGCGTAGGAAACAGGGTAGACGAGCAGTACTTC
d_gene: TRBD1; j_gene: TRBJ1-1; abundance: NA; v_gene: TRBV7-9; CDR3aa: CASSLFGQGAKMNTEAFF; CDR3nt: TGTGCCAGCAGCTTATTCGGACAGGGGGCTAAAATGAACACTGAAGCTTTCTTT
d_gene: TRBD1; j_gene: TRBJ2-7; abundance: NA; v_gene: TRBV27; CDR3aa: CASSFGTGPTEQYF; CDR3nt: TGTGCCAGCAGTTTCGGGACAGGGCCCACCGAGCAGTACTTC
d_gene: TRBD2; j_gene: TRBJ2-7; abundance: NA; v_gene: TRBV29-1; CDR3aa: CSARLAGGREQYF; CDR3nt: TGCAGCGCCCGACTAGCGGGAGGGCGCGAGCAGTACTTC
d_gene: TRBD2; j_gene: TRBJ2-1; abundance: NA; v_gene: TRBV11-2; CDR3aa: CASSLDLGLALYNEQFF; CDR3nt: TGTGCCAGCAGCTTAGATCTGGGACTAGCGCTTTACAATGAGCAGTTCTTC
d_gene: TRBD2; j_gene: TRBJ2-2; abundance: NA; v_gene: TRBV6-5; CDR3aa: CATGRGGDTGELFF; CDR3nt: TGTGCCACTGGGCGGGGGGGTGACACCGGGGAGCTGTTTTTT
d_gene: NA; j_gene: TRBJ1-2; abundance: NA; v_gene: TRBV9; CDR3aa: CASSAGSTTGGYTF; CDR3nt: TGTGCCAGCAGCGCAGGGAGTACGACAGGCGGCTACACCTTC
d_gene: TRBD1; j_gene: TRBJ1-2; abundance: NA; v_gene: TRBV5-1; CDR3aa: CASSEMTGGYGYTF; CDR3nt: TGCGCCAGCAGCGAGATGACAGGGGGGTATGGCTACACCTTC
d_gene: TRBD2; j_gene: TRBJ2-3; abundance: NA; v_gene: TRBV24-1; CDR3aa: CATSGLAGSTDTQYF; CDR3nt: TGTGCCACCTCTGGACTAGCGGGAAGCACAGATACGCAGTATTTT